This T cell receptor beta chain was identified in a study of T cell repertoires in cytomegalovirus infection. Study summary: Evidence of both CMV infection and a matching HLA type came from public TCR beta signatures.

V lost 5 bases and J 9 bases, leaving 23 bases between the germline ends. This CDR3 has 16 amino acids. As concerns this clonotype: Its antigen is unidentified. Being one base from a much bigger clone, this may be a read error. The CDR3 ends on some other residue instead of the conserved phenylalanine or tryptophan, so this is likely a read error.

TCRdb re-derived calls from the reads in MiXCR, one entry per CDR3 protein. This table has roughly 46,000 distinct CDR3 sequences, roughly 22% appearing once. The rearrangement joins TRBV7-1 to TRBJ2-1, with D tentatively TRBD2 (6 bases). TRBV7-1 is placed among ORFs of uncertain function. The origin of this receptor is a human donor in good health (CMV status not recorded). Some clones in this sample may be carry-over from other donors' samples. The sample was PBMCs, sequenced either directly or after in vitro stimulation (not recorded which). The chain's CDR3 is CASSPPGDHRRLEQFL. CDR3 sequence (DNA): TGTGCCAGCAGCCCCCCGGGAGACCATCGACGTCTTGAGCAGTTCCTC.